This T cell receptor beta chain was sequenced in a study of T cell changes during pregnancy in multiple sclerosis. This clone was counted a few times. Sequencing was performed with immunoSEQ multiplex PCR; in TCRdb, only in-frame clones are kept and a portion is missing. The repertoire holds 70,000 or so clones, roughly 92% seen once, with just under 2% in the top ten. The sequencing used peripheral blood, collected in the third trimester of pregnancy. The clonotype comes from a female donor in good health, enrolled as a control in a pregnancy study.

CDR3 region: CASSPQGAGEAFF. The CDR3 coding sequence is TGTGCCAGCAGCCCACAGGGGGCGGGTGAAGCTTTCTTT. This chain connects TRBV7-9 to TRBJ1-1; 9 bases align to TRBD1. Germline V gene lookup returns CDR1 SEHNR and CDR2 FQNEAQ (reference sequence). V lost 5 bases and J lost 7; bases outside the gene matches: 5. The CDR3 spans 13 residues.